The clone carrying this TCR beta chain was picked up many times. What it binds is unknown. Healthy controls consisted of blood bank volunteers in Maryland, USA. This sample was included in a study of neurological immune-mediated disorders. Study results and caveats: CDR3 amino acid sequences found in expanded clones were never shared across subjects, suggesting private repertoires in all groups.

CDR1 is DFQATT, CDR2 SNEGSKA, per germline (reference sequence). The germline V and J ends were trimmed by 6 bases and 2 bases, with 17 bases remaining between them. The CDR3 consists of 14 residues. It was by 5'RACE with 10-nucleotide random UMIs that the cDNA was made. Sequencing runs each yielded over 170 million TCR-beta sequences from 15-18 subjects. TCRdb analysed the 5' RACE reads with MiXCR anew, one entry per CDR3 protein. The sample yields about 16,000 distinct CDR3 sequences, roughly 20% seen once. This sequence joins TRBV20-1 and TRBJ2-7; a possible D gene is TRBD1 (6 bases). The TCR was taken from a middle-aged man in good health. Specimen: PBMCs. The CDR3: CSAPPGHNPYEQYF. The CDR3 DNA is TGCAGTGCCCCCCCGGGACACAACCCCTACGAGCAGTACTTC.